This T cell receptor (beta chain) was observed in a study of T-cell memory formation after mild COVID-19. Study information: For the most part, TCR clusters were specific to one donor.

Study-wide points: Balance between CD4 and CD8 was seen in clones contracting day 15 to 85, and a CD4+ lean was seen in later expanders. Second-wave clones that peaked on day 37 lacked confirmed SARS-CoV-2 specificity.

One entry per CDR3 protein, called by TCRdb with MiXCR from the 5' RACE reads. The sample yields 85,000 to 130,000 distinct CDR3 sequences, over 8.5% seen once. This clonotype was seen ten or more times. What it recognizes is unknown. The TCR originated in a man aged 18 to 35 who had mild COVID-19 (a few samples of this study predate the infection). Cell type and time point are not known. Sequencing input: PBMCs or a T cell subset sorted from them (not recorded which).

The CDR3 reads CASSLEGGGFNEQFF. In DNA, the CDR3 is TGTGCCAGCAGCCTCGAGGGCGGGGGATTCAATGAGCAGTTCTTC. The chain couples TRBV11-2 to TRBJ2-1, with 7 bases fitting TRBD2. Germline lookup yields CDR1 SGHAT and CDR2 FQNNGV. The CDR3 has 15 amino acids. Trimming cost V 5 bases and J 6 bases; bases outside gene matches: 10. The full variable domain, with the rest looked up from reference TRBV11-2 and TRBJ2-1, is EAGVAQSPRYKIIEKRQSVAFWCNPISGHATLYWYQQILGQGPKLLIQFQNNGVVDDSQLPKDRFSAERLKGVDSTLKIQPAKLEDSAVYLCASSLEGGGFNEQFFGPGTRLTVL.